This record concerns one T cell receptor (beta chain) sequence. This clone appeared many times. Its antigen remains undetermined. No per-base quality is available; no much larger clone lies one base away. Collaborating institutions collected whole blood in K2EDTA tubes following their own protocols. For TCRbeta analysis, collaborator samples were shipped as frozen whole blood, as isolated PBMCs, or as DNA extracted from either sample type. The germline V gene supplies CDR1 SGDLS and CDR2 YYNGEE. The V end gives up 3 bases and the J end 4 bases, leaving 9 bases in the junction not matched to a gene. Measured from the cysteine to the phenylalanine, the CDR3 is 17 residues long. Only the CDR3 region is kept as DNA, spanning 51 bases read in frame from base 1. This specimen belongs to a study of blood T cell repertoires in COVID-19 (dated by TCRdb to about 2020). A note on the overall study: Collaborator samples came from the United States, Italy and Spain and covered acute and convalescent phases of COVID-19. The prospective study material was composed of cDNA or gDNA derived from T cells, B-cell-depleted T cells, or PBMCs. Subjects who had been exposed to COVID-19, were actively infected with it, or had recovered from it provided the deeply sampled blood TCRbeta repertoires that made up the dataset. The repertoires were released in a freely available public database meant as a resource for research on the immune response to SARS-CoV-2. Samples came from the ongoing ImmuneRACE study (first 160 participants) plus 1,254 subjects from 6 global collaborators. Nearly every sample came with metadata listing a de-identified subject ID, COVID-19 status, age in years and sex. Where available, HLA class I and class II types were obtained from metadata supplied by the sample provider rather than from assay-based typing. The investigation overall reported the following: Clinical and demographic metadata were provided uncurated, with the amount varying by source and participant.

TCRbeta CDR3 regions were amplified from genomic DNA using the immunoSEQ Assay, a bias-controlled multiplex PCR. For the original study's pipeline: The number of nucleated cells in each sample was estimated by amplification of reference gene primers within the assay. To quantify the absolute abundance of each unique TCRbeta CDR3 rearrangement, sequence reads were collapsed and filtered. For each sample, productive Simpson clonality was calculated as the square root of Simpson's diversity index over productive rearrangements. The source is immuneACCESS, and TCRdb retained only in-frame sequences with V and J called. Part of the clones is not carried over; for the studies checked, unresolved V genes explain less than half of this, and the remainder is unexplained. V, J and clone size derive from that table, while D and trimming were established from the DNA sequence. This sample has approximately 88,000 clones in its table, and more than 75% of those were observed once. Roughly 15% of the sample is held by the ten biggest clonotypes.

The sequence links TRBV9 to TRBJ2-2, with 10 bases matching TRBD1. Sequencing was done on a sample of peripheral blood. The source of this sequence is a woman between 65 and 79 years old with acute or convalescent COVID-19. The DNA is TGTGCCAGCAGCGGCGCCCAGGGGACAGGGGTCACCGGGGAGCTGTTTTTT. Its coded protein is CASSGAQGTGVTGELFF.